One and the same sample provided the 27 T cell receptor beta chains below, sequenced in a study of blood T cell repertoires in COVID-19. Sequencing used immunoSEQ multiplex PCR; TCRdb keeps in-frame clones, though not all of them. The sample holds around 130,000 clones, around nine tenths seen once. The sample comprised peripheral blood. The source of these receptors is a man aged 50 or older with active or convalescent COVID-19.

In DNA form, the CDR3 reads TGTGCCAGCTCGGACACGGAGGGTGGTCAGCCCCAGCATTTT. Its protein is CASSDTEGGQPQHF. This chain links TRBV19 with TRBJ1-5, with D maybe TRBD1 (5 bases). In germline, CDR1 is LNHDA, CDR2 SQIVND (reference sequence). This CDR3 contains 14 residues. The ends were cut back, 9 bases at V and 6 bases at J, with 18 bases in the middle.

The chain has TRBV4-1 and TRBJ2-7, with 7 bases identical to TRBD1. V lost 0 bases, J lost 0 bases, and 8 bases stayed unmatched. This CDR3 spans 17 amino acids. The V gene's germline CDR1 is MGHRA and CDR2 YSYEKL. The CDR3 reads CASSQDRGRDSSYEQYF. The CDR3 DNA sequence: TGCGCCAGCAGCCAAGATCGAGGCAGGGACAGCTCCTACGAGCAGTACTTC.

This chain joins TRBV11-3 and TRBJ2-7, with D hard to call. CDR1 is SGHNT and CDR2 is YENEEA in the germline V gene. Trimming left V 4 bases short and J 6 bases short, with 16 bases between. This CDR3 contains 14 residues. CDR3 loop: CASSYRHSDAEQYF. The CDR3 DNA reads TGTGCCAGCAGCTATAGACACTCCGACGCCGAGCAGTACTTC.

V and J are TRBV2 and TRBJ2-7; D perhaps matches TRBD2 (5 bases). The CDR3 is 14 amino acids. Trimming took 11 bases from V and 1 from J, leaving 18 bases between them. Germline V gene lookup returns CDR1 SNHLY and CDR2 FYNNEI. The CDR3 region has the DNA TGTGCCGGTAATGGGTGGGAGTCTTCCTACGAGCAGTACTTC. Translation: CAGNGWESSYEQYF.

As DNA, the CDR3 is TGTGCCAGCTCGATTCGAGCCGCCTCCTACAATGAGCAGTTCTTC. Protein: CASSIRAASYNEQFF. V and J are TRBV2 and TRBJ2-1; D is unresolved. The CDR3 is 15 amino acids. Between the trimmed V and J ends, which lost 8 bases and 0 bases, there was a span of 14 bases. Per the germline V gene, CDR1 is SNHLY and CDR2 is FYNNEI. The full variable domain, its missing parts supplied by reference TRBV2 and TRBJ2-1, is EPEVTQTPSHQVTQMGQEVILRCVPISNHLYFYWYRQILGQKVEFLVSFYNNEISEKSEIFDDQFSVERPDGSNFTLKIRSTKLEDSAMYFCASSIRAASYNEQFFGPGTRLTVL.

The chain uses TRBV28 and TRBJ2-3, with TRBD2 matching 9 bases. Germline trimming cut 4 bases from V and 2 bases from J; bases unmatched to any gene: 4. This CDR3 is built from 15 residues. Looked up from germline, CDR1 is MDHEN and CDR2 is SYDVKM. The CDR3 DNA sequence: TGTGCCAGCAGTTACGGACTAGCGATCACAGATACGCAGTATTTT. Residues: CASSYGLAITDTQYF.

The genes are TRBV1 and TRBJ1-4; the D call in the table, TRBD1, was not verified against the DNA. TRBV1 is described as a pseudogene. This CDR3 is 19 amino acids long. This chain's CDR3 is CTSSRDPPGQGRTNEKLFF. In DNA form, the CDR3 reads TGCACCAGCAGCCGCGACCCGCCAGGGCAGGGAAGGACTAATGAAAAACTGTTTTTT.

The chain recombines TRBV11-2 with TRBJ2-1, with TRBD2 identical over 11 bases. Germline V gene sequence: CDR1 SGHAT, CDR2 FQNNGV. J gave up 2 bases and V 1 base, and 1 base lay outside the gene matches. The CDR3 totals 16 residues. The CDR3 DNA follows: TGTGCCAGCAGCTTAGTGACTAGCGGGGCCTACAATGAGCAGTTCTTC. Translating gives CASSLVTSGAYNEQFF.

The CDR3 nucleotides read TGCGCCAGCAGCCAAGATAGTGGCGGACACTCTGGAAACACCATATATTTT. It specifies CASSQDSGGHSGNTIYF. The chain employs TRBV4-3 and TRBJ1-3; TRBD1 might be the D (5 bases). Trimming left V 0 bases short and J 0 bases short, with 12 bases between. The CDR3 runs to 17 residues. CDR1 and CDR2 (germline): LGHNA, YSLEER.

V gene TRBV6-5 combines with J gene TRBJ1-2, with TRBD1 as a possible D gene (5 bases). V gave up 2 bases and J gave up 10 bases, with 14 bases separating them. The CDR3 loop spans 13 amino acids. Germline V gene data show CDR1 as MNHEY and CDR2 as SVGAGI. CDR3 nucleotides: TGTGCCAGCAGTTACCAGGGTGATCTGTACTACACCTTC. Translation: CASSYQGDLYYTF.

This CDR3 is CASSLAGGAEAFF. In DNA, the CDR3 is TGCGCCAGCAGCTTGGCCGGGGGAGCTGAAGCTTTCTTT. V gene TRBV5-1 combines with J gene TRBJ1-1, with D perhaps TRBD1 (5 bases). Germline CDR1 reads SGHRS; CDR2 reads YFSETQ. This CDR3 is 13 amino acids long. The V and J ends lost 0 bases and 6 bases respectively, with 9 bases between them.

The chain is built from TRBV6-5 and TRBJ2-3; D is possibly TRBD2 (5 bases). The V gene lost 4 bases and the J gene lost 1 base, with 9 bases spanning the gap. This CDR3 comprises 14 residues. In germline, CDR1 is MNHEY, CDR2 SVGAGI. The CDR3 reads CASSWEFGTDTQYF. In DNA, the CDR3 is TGTGCCAGCAGTTGGGAGTTTGGCACAGATACGCAGTATTTT.

This clone has only a few counts. The chain employs TRBV28 and TRBJ1-4; 8 bases are shared with TRBD1. The CDR3 has 14 amino acids. The J segment lost 3 bases and the V segment lost 8 bases, leaving 5 bases of the junction unmatched. CDR1 and CDR2 (germline): MDHEN, SYDVKM. The CDR3 spells CASYRQGSNEKLFF. The DNA for the CDR3 is TGTGCCAGCTACCGACAGGGGTCTAATGAAAAACTGTTTTTT.

J is TRBJ2-2 and V is TRBV4-3; the match to TRBD2 covers 7 bases. In germline, CDR1 is LGHNA, CDR2 YSLEER. Unmatched junction bases numbered 13, after V lost 3 bases and J lost 3 bases. The CDR3 is 18 amino acids. CDR3 protein: CASSQGPDPSGDTGELFF. In DNA form, the CDR3 reads TGCGCCAGCAGCCAGGGCCCGGATCCCAGCGGGGACACCGGGGAGCTGTTTTTT.

The chain links TRBV19 to TRBJ2-3, with 9 bases lining up with TRBD2. This CDR3 is 15 amino acids long. CDR1 and CDR2 (germline): LNHDA, SQIVND (reference sequence). J was trimmed by 3 bases and V by 8 bases; bases with no gene match: 9. Here the CDR3 reads CASGEVSGRTDTQYF. CDR3 nucleotide sequence: TGTGCCAGTGGGGAAGTTAGCGGGAGAACAGATACGCAGTATTTT.

The genes are TRBV14 and TRBJ1-4, with unresolved D. This CDR3 has 14 amino acids. Trimming removed 1 base from V and 2 bases from J, with 5 bases in between. Germline V lookup: CDR1 SGHDN, CDR2 FVKESK. The CDR3 sequence is CASSQAGTNEKLFF. CDR3 sequence (DNA): TGTGCCAGCAGCCAAGCCGGGACTAATGAAAAACTGTTTTTT.

This clone was counted once. The CDR3 DNA is TGTGCTAGTGGTTTGGGATGGGACAGGGCCCTGGTAAACACTGAAGCTTTCTTT. It yields the protein CASGLGWDRALVNTEAFF. J is TRBJ1-1 and V is TRBV12-5; TRBD1 matches at 9 bases. There are 18 residues in the CDR3. Unmatched junction bases numbered 11, after V lost 1 base and J lost 2 bases. CDR1 and CDR2 from the germline V gene are LGHNT and FRNRAP.

The rearrangement uses TRBV18 and TRBJ2-5; 7 bases are a match to TRBD2. J gave up 0 bases and V 4 bases, and 11 bases lay outside the gene matches. Germline lookup yields CDR1 KGHSH and CDR2 LQKENI. This CDR3 has 17 amino acids. The CDR3 nucleotides read TGTGCCAGCTCACGGTCTAGCGGAGGGGTGTACCAAGAGACCCAGTACTTC. Its translation is CASSRSSGGVYQETQYF. The full variable domain, completed using reference TRBV18 and TRBJ2-5, is NAGVMQNPRHLVRRRGQEARLRCSPMKGHSHVYWYRQLPEEGLKFMVYLQKENIIDESGMPKERFSAEFPKEGPSILRIQQVVRGDSAAYFCASSRSSGGVYQETQYFGPGTRLLVL.

V is TRBV7-8 and J is TRBJ2-7, with a tentative D call TRBD2 (6 bases). The V gene's germline CDR1 is SGHVS and CDR2 FQNEAQ. CDR3 length: 12 residues. Trimming removed 7 bases from V and 2 bases from J, with 9 bases in between. The CDR3: CASTGGPYEQYF. The CDR3 bases are TGTGCCAGCACCGGGGGACCCTACGAGCAGTACTTC. Variable domain in full (rest from reference TRBV7-8 and TRBJ2-7): GAGVSQSPRYKVAKRGQDVALRCDPISGHVSLFWYQQALGQGPEFLTYFQNEAQLDKSGLPSDRFFAERPEGSVSTLKIQRTQQEDSAVYLCASTGGPYEQYFGPGTRLTVT.

This clone was counted a single time. The chain carries TRBV2 and TRBJ1-5, with no clear D. The germline gives CDR1 SNHLY, CDR2 FYNNEI. V shed 4 bases and J shed 11 bases, with 9 bases lying between them. CDR3 length equals 11 residues. CDR3 DNA sequence: TGTGCCAGCAGTGCGGGGTCAGCCCAGCATTTT. It yields the protein CASSAGSAQHF.

The chain uses TRBV9 and TRBJ2-2; tentatively, D is TRBD2 (6 bases). From germline, CDR1 is SGDLS and CDR2 YYNGEE. This CDR3 is 16 amino acids long. Trimming pared 3 bases from V and 2 bases from J, leaving 14 bases between. The CDR3: CASSERTMPNTGELFF. CDR3 nucleotides: TGTGCCAGCAGCGAAAGGACTATGCCCAACACCGGGGAGCTGTTTTTT.

The chain is built from TRBV28 and TRBJ1-1; D gene uncertain. The CDR3 runs to 14 residues. Germline V gene data show CDR1 as MDHEN and CDR2 as SYDVKM. V gave up 8 bases and J gave up 2 bases, with 15 bases separating them. This CDR3 reads CASWRGPDNTEAFF. The DNA for the CDR3 is TGTGCCAGCTGGAGAGGGCCAGATAACACTGAAGCTTTCTTT.

The genes are TRBV7-2 and TRBJ2-1; D perhaps matches TRBD1 (6 bases). This CDR3 is 14 amino acids long. Germline CDR1 and CDR2: SGHTA and FQGNSA. V dropped 4 bases and J dropped 7 bases, with 14 bases sitting between them. CDR3 nucleotides: TGTGCCAGCAGCTCCCAGACAGGTTGGAATGAGCAGTTCTTC. Translated: CASSSQTGWNEQFF.

The chain uses TRBV6-5 and TRBJ2-1; 10 bases align to TRBD2. The CDR3 runs 15 residues. Trimming took 6 bases from V and 7 from J; bases not matched to a gene: 9. Germline values: CDR1 MNHEY, CDR2 SVGAGI. CDR3: CASSHLAGVENEQFF. The CDR3 DNA reads as TGTGCCAGCAGCCACCTAGCGGGAGTGGAAAATGAGCAGTTCTTC.

This chain uses TRBV14 with TRBJ2-7; TRBD2 agrees at 13 bases. The germline V gene has CDR1 SGHDN and CDR2 FVKESK. The CDR3 is 17 amino acids. V was clipped by 4 bases and J by 2 bases; unmatched bases: 8. CDR3 nucleotide sequence: TGTGCCAGCAGCCCCTCCCCCGGGACTAGCGGGACCTACGAGCAGTACTTC. This gives the protein CASSPSPGTSGTYEQYF.

This chain links TRBV27 with TRBJ2-7; 11 nucleotides agree with TRBD1. The CDR3 sequence is 14 residues long. Germline CDR1 MNHEY, CDR2 SMNVEV (reference sequence). The V segment lost 5 bases and the J segment 3 bases; nucleotides outside the gene matches: 3. The CDR3 DNA is TGTGCCAGCAGTGGGACAGGGGGGGGCTACGAGCAGTACTTC. Protein sequence: CASSGTGGGYEQYF.

The chain is built from TRBV6-1 and TRBJ1-1; D is ambiguous. This CDR3 has 16 residues. Germline V gene lookup returns CDR1 MNHNS and CDR2 SASEGT. The V end was cut by 3 bases, the J end by 1 base, with 15 bases between. The CDR3 sequence is CASSDRGRARNTEAFF. In DNA, the CDR3 is TGTGCCAGCAGTGACCGCGGGAGGGCTCGGAACACTGAAGCTTTCTTT.